This is a list of T cell receptor beta chains from one sample in a study of blood T cells in healthy people across ages. MiXCR, applied by TCRdb to the 5' RACE reads, yields one record per CDR3 protein. The sample lists 800,000 or so distinct CDR3 sequences, more than 20% seen once, with under 4.5% in the top ten. This same sample was also taken into another study, of T cells of mothers and their children.

The material sequenced was blood. The receptors were gathered from a boy aged 5 to 17 in good health. CDR3s include the opening cysteine and the closing phenylalanine or tryptophan. The D gene is left open where the match is weak. Some rows mark clone size as missing; the rest say once, few, many or name a class of expanded clone.

CDR3: CATSRPRGDGGAFNEQFF
DNA: TGTGCCACCAGCAGACCGAGGGGGGACGGGGGGGCCTTCAATGAGCAGTTCTTC
size: NA
J: TRBJ2-1
length: 18
V: TRBV15
D: TRBD2

CDR3: CASSRGGLAVLGDEQYF
DNA: TGCGCCAGCAGCCGGGGGGGACTAGCGGTATTGGGGGACGAGCAGTACTTC
size: NA
J: TRBJ2-7
length: 17
V: TRBV4-1
D: TRBD2

CDR3: CSARDGGQGWQETQYF
DNA: TGCAGTGCTAGAGATGGAGGGCAGGGTTGGCAAGAGACCCAGTACTTC
size: NA
J: TRBJ2-5
length: 16
V: TRBV20-1
D: NA

CDR3: CASSSGQLAKNIQYF
DNA: TGTGCCAGCAGCTCGGGACAGCTAGCCAAAAACATTCAGTACTTC
size: many
J: TRBJ2-4
length: 15
V: TRBV7-9
D: TRBD1

CDR3: CASRKEGVAVQFF
DNA: TGTGCCAGCAGGAAAGAGGGGGTAGCGGTGCAGTTCTTC
size: NA
J: TRBJ2-1
length: 13
V: TRBV25-1
D: NA

CDR3: CAISGDREYGTDTQYF
DNA: TGTGCCATCAGTGGGGACAGGGAGTATGGCACAGATACGCAGTATTTT
size: NA
J: TRBJ2-3
length: 16
V: TRBV10-3
D: TRBD1

CDR3: CASSKIASYANQRVYEQYF
DNA: TGTGCCAGCAGCAAAATCGCCAGCTACGCAAATCAACGGGTCTACGAGCAGTACTTC
size: few
J: TRBJ2-7
length: 19
V: TRBV21-1
D: NA

CDR3: CASGPRATNEKLFF
DNA: TGTGCCAGCGGGCCGCGGGCAACTAATGAAAAACTGTTTTTT
size: few
J: TRBJ1-4
length: 14
V: TRBV7-9
D: NA

CDR3: CASETRTISYEQYF
DNA: TGTGCCAGCGAAACTCGGACCATCTCCTACGAGCAGTACTTC
size: NA
J: TRBJ2-7
length: 14
V: TRBV28
D: NA

CDR3: CSARGRGGSGRNNEQFF
DNA: TGCAGTGCTAGAGGGCGCGGGGGTAGCGGGAGGAACAATGAGCAGTTCTTC
size: few
J: TRBJ2-1
length: 17
V: TRBV20-1
D: TRBD2

CDR3: CASSFATGRSSTDTQYF
DNA: TGTGCCAGCAGCTTCGCGACAGGGAGATCTAGCACAGATACGCAGTATTTT
size: NA
J: TRBJ2-3
length: 17
V: TRBV11-1
D: TRBD1

CDR3: CSVEDNLYEQYF
DNA: TGCAGCGTTGAAGATAACCTTTACGAGCAGTACTTC
size: few
J: TRBJ2-7
length: 12
V: TRBV29-1
D: NA

CDR3: CASSTQPGSNYGYTF
DNA: TGTGCCAGTAGTACTCAGCCGGGATCTAACTATGGCTACACCTTC
size: NA
J: TRBJ1-2
length: 15
V: TRBV19
D: NA

CDR3: CAISTGLAGGGVSQETQYF
DNA: TGTGCCATCAGTACGGGACTAGCGGGAGGTGGGGTGTCTCAAGAGACCCAGTACTTC
size: few
J: TRBJ2-5
length: 19
V: TRBV10-3
D: TRBD2

CDR3: CSETDNTGELFF
DNA: TGCAGCGAAACAGACAACACCGGGGAGCTGTTTTTT
size: NA
J: TRBJ2-2
length: 12
V: TRBV29-1
D: NA

CDR3: CATSRDKDGISDTQYF
DNA: TGTGCCACCAGCAGAGACAAGGATGGGATATCAGATACGCAGTATTTT
size: NA
J: TRBJ2-3
length: 16
V: TRBV15
D: NA

CDR3: CAISELATGVQKETQYF
DNA: TGTGCCATCAGTGAGCTCGCAACGGGAGTCCAGAAAGAGACCCAGTACTTC
size: NA
J: TRBJ2-5
length: 17
V: TRBV10-3
D: NA

CDR3: CASGTGGKISNQPQHF
DNA: TGTGCCAGCGGGACAGGGGGCAAAATTAGCAATCAGCCCCAGCATTTT
size: NA
J: TRBJ1-5
length: 16
V: TRBV28
D: TRBD1

CDR3: CASRYRDRGTYEQYF
DNA: TGTGCCAGCAGATACCGGGACAGGGGTACCTACGAGCAGTACTTC
size: NA
J: TRBJ2-7
length: 15
V: TRBV28
D: TRBD1

CDR3: CASSAGQGGQNIQYF
DNA: TGTGCCAGTAGTGCCGGACAGGGTGGTCAAAACATTCAGTACTTC
size: NA
J: TRBJ2-4
length: 15
V: TRBV19
D: TRBD1

CDR3: CASSPVGQGRYEQYF
DNA: TGTGCCAGCAGCCCAGTGGGGCAGGGGAGATACGAGCAGTACTTC
size: NA
J: TRBJ2-7
length: 15
V: TRBV27
D: NA

CDR3: CASSPPNSYNEQFF
DNA: TGTGCCAGCTCACCTCCTAACTCCTACAATGAGCAGTTCTTC
size: NA
J: TRBJ2-1
length: 14
V: TRBV18
D: NA

CDR3: CSAAQGMNTEAFF
DNA: TGCAGTGCTGCACAGGGCATGAACACTGAAGCTTTCTTT
size: NA
J: TRBJ1-1
length: 13
V: TRBV20-1
D: NA

CDR3: CASSYRQTGANEQYF
DNA: TGTGCCAGCAGTTACAGACAGACAGGGGCTAACGAGCAGTACTTC
size: few
J: TRBJ2-7
length: 15
V: TRBV6-5
D: TRBD1

CDR3: CASSVLAGGQETQYF
DNA: TGTGCCAGCAGTGTACTAGCGGGGGGCCAAGAGACCCAGTACTTC
size: NA
J: TRBJ2-5
length: 15
V: TRBV28
D: TRBD2

CDR3: CASSPGTAINEQFF
DNA: TGTGCCAGCAGCCCCGGGACAGCGATTAATGAGCAGTTCTTC
size: NA
J: TRBJ2-1
length: 14
V: TRBV7-2
D: TRBD1